Each of the 5 T cell receptor beta chains below was sequenced from the same sample in a study of tumor and adjacent non-tumor tissue in lung cancer. Three rounds of nested PCR, following a modified ARM-PCR protocol, produced the TCRbeta library. TCRdb re-called the multiplex PCR reads with MiXCR, one entry per CDR3 protein. The top ten hold under 30% of the sample, which has about 200,000 distinct CDR3 sequences, around 70% seen once. RNA was extracted from bulk tissue without any cell sorting. Source material: lung tumor tissue. The receptors were gathered from a man aged 60 to 69 with non-small cell lung cancer.

To note about this clonotype: One end of the junction fails to match germline, which may point to a read error. The genes are TRBV28 and TRBJ2-5; tentative D call: TRBD2 (5 bases). Germline CDR1 reads MDHEN; CDR2 reads SYDVKM. This CDR3 has 13 residues. The CDR3 loop reads CTSSSWTGETQYF. The CDR3 DNA is TGTACCAGCAGTTCATGGACGGGGGAGACCCAGTACTTC.

Of note for this clonotype: A much larger clonotype is one base distant, so this may be a read error. The CDR3 DNA reads TGTGCCAGCAGTTTAGGAGGACTTGGCTACACCTTC. Amino acids: CASSLGGLGYTF. The chain has TRBV12-3 or TRBV12-4 and TRBJ1-2, with no clear D. V was clipped by 1 base and J by 7 bases, with 7 bases between them. The CDR3 length is 12 residues.

The chain joins TRBV10-1 to TRBJ2-7, with 11 bases fitting TRBD1. This CDR3 spans 14 amino acids. Trimming at V came to 6 bases and at J to 6 bases, leaving 7 bases not matched to a gene. Germline assignment: CDR1 WNHNN and CDR2 SYGVQD (reference sequence). CDR3 DNA: TGCGCCAGCAGCCGGGACAGGGGGTTAAGCGAGCAGTACTTC. Its translation: CASSRDRGLSEQYF.

For this clonotype: The junction and the germline gene differ at one end; a read error may be behind it. J is TRBJ2-1 and V is TRBV29-1; a possible D gene is TRBD1 (5 bases). In germline, CDR1 is SQVTM, CDR2 ANQGSEA. There are 13 residues in the CDR3. CDR3 protein: CTVRGRRYNEQFF. The CDR3 DNA is TGCACCGTTAGGGGCAGGCGGTACAATGAGCAGTTCTTC.

Regarding this clonotype: Because the CDR3 is missing its conserved closing phenylalanine or tryptophan, this is likely a read error. The gene calls are TRBV29-1 and TRBJ2-2; D not certain. Trimming cost V 7 bases and J 10 bases, with 22 bases left between them. This CDR3 region has 14 residues. Germline V gene sequence: CDR1 SQVTM, CDR2 ANQGSEA. DNA for the CDR3: TGCAGCGCTGATGGGCTAAAAGACCTTCCGGAGCTGTTTCTT. Translating gives CSADGLKDLPELFL.